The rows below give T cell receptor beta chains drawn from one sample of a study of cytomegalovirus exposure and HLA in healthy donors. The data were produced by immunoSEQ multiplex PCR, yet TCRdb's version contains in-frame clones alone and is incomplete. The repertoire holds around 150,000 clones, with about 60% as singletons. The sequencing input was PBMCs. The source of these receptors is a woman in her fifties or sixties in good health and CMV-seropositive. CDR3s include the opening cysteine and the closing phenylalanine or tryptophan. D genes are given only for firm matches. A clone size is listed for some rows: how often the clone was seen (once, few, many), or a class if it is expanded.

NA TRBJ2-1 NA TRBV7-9 TGTGCCAGCAGCTTGAGGAGGTCGGACCGAGGTGGTAATGAGCAGTTCTTC CASSLRRSDRGGNEQFF
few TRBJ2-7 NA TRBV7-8 TGTGCCAGCAGCTCCTATGGGACAAACTACGAGCAGTACTTC CASSSYGTNYEQYF
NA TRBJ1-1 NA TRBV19 TGTGCCAGTAGTGGGCGGACAGTCAACACTGAAGCTTTCTTT CASSGRTVNTEAFF
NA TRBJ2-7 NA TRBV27 TGTGCCAGCAGTTTGGGGCTTGCCTACGAGCAGTACTTC CASSLGLAYEQYF
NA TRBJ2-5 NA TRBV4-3 TGCGCCAGCAGCCAAGATCTTAACTTTTTTGGCGTCGGGAGAGAGACCCAGTACTTC CASSQDLNFFGVGRETQYF
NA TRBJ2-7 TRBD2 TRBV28 TGTGCCAGCAGTCCTAACGGACTAGCGGGAGGGAGATACTACGAGCAGTACTTC CASSPNGLAGGRYYEQYF
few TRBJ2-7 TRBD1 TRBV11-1 TGTGCCAGCAGCTTAGGGGACAGGGTCGGGTACGAGCAGTACTTC CASSLGDRVGYEQYF
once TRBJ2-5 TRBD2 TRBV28 TGTGCCAGCAGCCTTTCTAGCGGACCCAAGATGACCCAGTACTTC CASSLSSGPKMTQYF
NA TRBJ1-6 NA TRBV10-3 TGTGCCATCAGTGAGTCGAACGGGAATAATTCACCCCTCCACTTT CAISESNGNNSPLHF
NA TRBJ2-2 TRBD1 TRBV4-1 TGCGCCAGCAGCCTAGAGCCCTGGACAGGGGCCGGGGAGCTGTTTTTT CASSLEPWTGAGELFF
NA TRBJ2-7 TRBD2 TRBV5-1 TGCGCCAGCAGCTTGGAGCCGGGACTAGCGAACTACGAGCAGTACTTC CASSLEPGLANYEQYF
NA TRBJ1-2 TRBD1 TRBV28 TGTGCCAGCAGTTTAACAGGGGGATATCAAAATGGCTACACCTTC CASSLTGGYQNGYTF
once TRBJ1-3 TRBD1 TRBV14 TGTGCCAGCAGCCAGCAACAGGGGACGGGAAACACCATATATTTT CASSQQQGTGNTIYF
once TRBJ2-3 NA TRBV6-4 TGTGCCAGCAGTCCTTCTAGCGTGGGCACAGATACGCAGTATTTT CASSPSSVGTDTQYF
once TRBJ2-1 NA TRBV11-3 TGTGCCAGCAGCTTATCTAGCGAATATGAGCAGTTCTTC CASSLSSEYEQFF
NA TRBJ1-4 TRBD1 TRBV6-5 TGTGCCAGCAAACAGGGGGGCACTAATGAAAAACTGTTTTTT CASKQGGTNEKLFF
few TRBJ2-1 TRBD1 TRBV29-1 TGCAGCGGGTGGGGACAGCCCTACAATGAGCAGTTCTTC CSGWGQPYNEQFF
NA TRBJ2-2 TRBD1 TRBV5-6 TGTGCCAGCAGCTTGCCCGGGACAGGGGACACCGGGGAGCTGTTTTTT CASSLPGTGDTGELFF
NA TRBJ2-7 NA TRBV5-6 TGTGCCAGCAGCTTGGGCGGGGCAGGGCTCTACGAGCAGTACTTC CASSLGGAGLYEQYF
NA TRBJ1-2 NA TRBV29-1 TGCAGCGTTGAAGGTGAAGCCTCCACTAACTATGGCTACACCTTC CSVEGEASTNYGYTF
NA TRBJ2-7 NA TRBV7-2 TGTGCCAGCAGCGCAAGACAGGAATCCTACGAGCAGTACTTC CASSARQESYEQYF
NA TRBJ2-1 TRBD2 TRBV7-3 TGTGCCAGCAGCGGCCGCCCGGGAGGAACCTACAATGAGCAGTTCTTC CASSGRPGGTYNEQFF
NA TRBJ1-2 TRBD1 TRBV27 TGTGCCAGCAGTCAGACAGGGGTTAGCTATGGCTACACCTTC CASSQTGVSYGYTF
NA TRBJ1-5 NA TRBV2 TGTGCCAGCACCGGGACATATAGCAATCAGCCCCAGCATTTT CASTGTYSNQPQHF
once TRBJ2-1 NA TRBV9 TGTGCCAGCAGCCCAACCAGGGGCGGGGGCCCCCTCAATGAGCAGTTCTTC CASSPTRGGGPLNEQFF
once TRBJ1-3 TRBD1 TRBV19 TGTGCCAGTAGTAAACGGGACAGACAACAGAGCTCTGGAAACACCATATATTTT CASSKRDRQQSSGNTIYF
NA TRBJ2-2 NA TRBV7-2 TGTGCCAGCCCTCATCAGGGGACCGGGGAGCTGTTTTTT CASPHQGTGELFF
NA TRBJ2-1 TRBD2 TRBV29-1 TGCAGCGCCGAGGAGCCCGGGACTAGCGGGAGTTTTGAGCAGTTCTTC CSAEEPGTSGSFEQFF
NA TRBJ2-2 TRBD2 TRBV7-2 TGTGCCAGCAGCTTATCCCGCGGGAGTGGAACCGGGGAGCTGTTTTTT CASSLSRGSGTGELFF
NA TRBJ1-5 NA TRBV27 TGTGCCAGCAGTTTCAGGGCTACCAATCAGCCCCAGCATTTT CASSFRATNQPQHF
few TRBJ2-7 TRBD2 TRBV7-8 TGTGCCAGCAGCTTAGCAGCGGGAGGATACGAGCAGTACTTC CASSLAAGGYEQYF
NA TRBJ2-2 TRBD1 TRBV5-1 TGCGCCAGCAGCTTGTCGACAGGGAGCACCGGGGAGCTGTTTTTT CASSLSTGSTGELFF
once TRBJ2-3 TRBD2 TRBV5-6 TGTGCCAGCAGCTTAAAACTAGCGGGTCACGATACGCAGTATTTT CASSLKLAGHDTQYF
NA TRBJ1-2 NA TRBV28 TGTGCCAGCAAACTAGGGATTAACTATGGCTACACCTTC CASKLGINYGYTF
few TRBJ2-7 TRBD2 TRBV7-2 TGTGCCAGCAGGGGGGAGGGGAACCACGAGCAGTGCTTC CASRGEGNHEQCF
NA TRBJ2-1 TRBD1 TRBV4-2 TGTGCCAGCAGCCAAGATATATTTGGGACAGGGTACAATGAGCAGTTCTTC CASSQDIFGTGYNEQFF
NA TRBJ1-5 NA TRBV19 TGTGCCAGTACCTTGGGACAACGCAATCAGCCCCAGCATTTT CASTLGQRNQPQHF
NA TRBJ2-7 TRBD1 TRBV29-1 TGCAGCGTCGGCTGGGACAGGGGGCGAAACGAGCAGTACTTC CSVGWDRGRNEQYF
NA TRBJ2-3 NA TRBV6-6 TGTGCCAGCACCCAGCGAGGGGGAGATACGCAGTATTTT CASTQRGGDTQYF
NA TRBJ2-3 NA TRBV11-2 TGTGCCAGCAGCTTAGGCCCAGGGGCCGGCACAGATACGCAGTATTTT CASSLGPGAGTDTQYF
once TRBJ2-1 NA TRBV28 TGTGCCAGCAGTTTATCCTTAGCGAGCTCCTACAATGAGCAGTTCTTC CASSLSLASSYNEQFF
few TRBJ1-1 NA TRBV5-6 TGTGCCAGCAGTTCGACATACGCTGAAGCTTTCTTT CASSSTYAEAFF
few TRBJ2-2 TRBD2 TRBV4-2 TGTGCCAGCAGCCAATCACTAGCGGGAGAGGCCGGGGAGCTGTTTTTT CASSQSLAGEAGELFF
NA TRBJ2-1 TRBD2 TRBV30 TGTGCCTGGAAACTAGCGGGAGTTTTGAGTGAGCAGTTCTTC CAWKLAGVLSEQFF
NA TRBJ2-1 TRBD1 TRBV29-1 TGCAGCGTTCGCGTAGGACAGGGGATGGCCTATGAGCAGTTCTTC CSVRVGQGMAYEQFF
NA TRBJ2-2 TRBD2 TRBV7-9 TGTGCCAGCACCCAGCGGGGAGGGGTCAACACCGGGGAGCTGTTTTTT CASTQRGGVNTGELFF
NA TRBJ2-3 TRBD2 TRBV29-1 TGCAGCGGGGGTGGGACTAGCGGGATTATGACAGATACGCAGTATTTT CSGGGTSGIMTDTQYF
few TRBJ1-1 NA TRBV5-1 TGCGCCAGCAGCTCCGGACAGATTATCATGAACACTGAAGCTTTCTTT CASSSGQIIMNTEAFF